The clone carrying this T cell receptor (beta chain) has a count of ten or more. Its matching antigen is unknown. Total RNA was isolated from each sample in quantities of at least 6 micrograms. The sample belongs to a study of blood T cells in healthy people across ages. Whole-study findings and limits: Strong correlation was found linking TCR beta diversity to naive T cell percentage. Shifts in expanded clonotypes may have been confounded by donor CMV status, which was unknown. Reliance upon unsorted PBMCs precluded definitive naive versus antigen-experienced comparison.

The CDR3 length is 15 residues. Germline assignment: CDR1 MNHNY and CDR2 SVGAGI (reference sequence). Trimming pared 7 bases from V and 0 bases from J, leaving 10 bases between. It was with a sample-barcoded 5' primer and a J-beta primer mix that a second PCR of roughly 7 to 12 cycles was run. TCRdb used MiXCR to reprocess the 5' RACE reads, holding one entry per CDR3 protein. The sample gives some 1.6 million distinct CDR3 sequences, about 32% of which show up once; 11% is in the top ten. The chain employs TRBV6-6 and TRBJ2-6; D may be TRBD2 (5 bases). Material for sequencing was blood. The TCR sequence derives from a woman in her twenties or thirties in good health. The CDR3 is CASTHRGSGANVLTF. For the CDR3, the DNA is TGTGCCAGCACCCACCGGGGCTCTGGGGCCAACGTCCTGACTTTC.